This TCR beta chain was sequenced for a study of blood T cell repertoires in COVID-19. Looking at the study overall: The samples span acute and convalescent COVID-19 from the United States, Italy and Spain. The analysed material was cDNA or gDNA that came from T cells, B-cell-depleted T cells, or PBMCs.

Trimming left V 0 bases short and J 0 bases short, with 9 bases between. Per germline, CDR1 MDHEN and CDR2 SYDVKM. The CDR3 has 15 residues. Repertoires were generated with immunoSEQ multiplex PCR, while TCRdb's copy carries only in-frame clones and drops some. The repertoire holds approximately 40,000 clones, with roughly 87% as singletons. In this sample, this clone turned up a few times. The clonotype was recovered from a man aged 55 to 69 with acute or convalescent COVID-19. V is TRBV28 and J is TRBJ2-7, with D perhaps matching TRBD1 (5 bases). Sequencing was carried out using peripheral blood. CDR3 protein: CASSLWSGFSYEQYF. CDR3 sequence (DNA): TGTGCCAGCAGTTTATGGTCAGGGTTCTCCTACGAGCAGTACTTC.